Presented here are 17 T cell receptor beta chains from one specimen sequenced in a study of T cells after yellow fever vaccination. TCRdb independently ran MiXCR on the 5' RACE reads; one entry per CDR3 protein. The sample has a few hundred thousand distinct CDR3 sequences; almost 4% are singletons. The starting material was PBMCs, obtained 5 days after the yellow fever booster vaccination. These TCRs come from a man younger than 35 who received the YFV17D yellow fever vaccine.

This clonotype was observed a few times. The rearrangement uses TRBV20-1 and TRBJ2-6; D is undetermined. The V and J ends lost 1 base and 0 bases respectively, with 10 bases between them. The germline gives CDR1 DFQATT, CDR2 SNEGSKA (reference sequence). The CDR3 is made up of 16 amino acids. CDR3 in amino acids: CSARAVLPSGANVLTF. In DNA form, the CDR3 reads TGCAGTGCTAGAGCGGTCTTACCCTCTGGGGCCAACGTCCTGACTTTC.

This clonotype was counted many times. The rearrangement uses TRBV7-3 and TRBJ2-3; D might be TRBD2 (7 bases). The CDR3 runs 15 residues. V lost 9 bases, J lost 4 bases, and 20 bases lay in between. Germline-derived CDR1 and CDR2 are SGHTA and FQGTGA. The chain's CDR3 is CARRELGGRPDTQYF. CDR3 nucleotide sequence: TGTGCCAGGAGGGAACTGGGGGGGCGTCCAGATACGCAGTATTTT.

The chain uses TRBV20-1 and TRBJ2-1; 12 bases are a match to TRBD2. This CDR3 contains 14 residues. The V gene's germline CDR1 is DFQATT and CDR2 SNEGSKA (reference sequence). The V gene end was trimmed by 1 base and the J gene end by 10 bases; junction bases not matched to a gene: 5. The CDR3 nucleotides read TGCAGTGCTAGAGGACTAGCGGGGGTCGAGGAGCAGTTCTTC. Translation: CSARGLAGVEEQFF.

This clonotype was detected a few times. The J gene is TRBJ1-1, the V gene TRBV24-1, with 7 positions matching TRBD1. CDR3 length equals 15 residues. Per the germline V gene, CDR1 is KGHDR and CDR2 is SFDVKD. The V gene end was trimmed by 4 bases and the J gene end by 0 bases; junction bases not matched to a gene: 4. CDR3 amino acids: CATSEPTGLNTEAFF. CDR3 coding DNA: TGTGCCACCAGTGAGCCGACAGGGTTGAACACTGAAGCTTTCTTT.

This clonotype has more than one count but fewer than ten. The chain has TRBV7-1 and TRBJ2-7, with 8 bases that match TRBD1. TRBV7-1 is flagged as an ORF with uncertain function. CDR3 size: 14 residues. Trimming at V came to 1 base and at J to 3 bases, leaving 2 bases not matched to a gene. CDR3 bases: TGTGCCAGCAGCTCAGAGGACAGGGTCTACGAGCAGTACTTC. This codes for CASSSEDRVYEQYF.

This clonotype was seen at least ten times. The rearrangement links TRBV29-1 to TRBJ1-2; tentative D call: TRBD1 (5 bases). CDR3 size: 15 residues. CDR1 is SQVTM and CDR2 is ANQGSEA in the germline V gene. The V end was cut by 3 bases, the J end by 8 bases, with 22 bases between. The CDR3 region has the DNA TGCAGCGTTGACTCCTCCGGTAGGCAGGGAAGAGGCTACACCTTC. Amino acid sequence: CSVDSSGRQGRGYTF.

The table lists this clonotype with many counts. The rearrangement joins TRBV10-3 to TRBJ2-5; 9 bases line up with TRBD1. This CDR3 is 17 amino acids long. The junction had 10 bases not matched to a gene; V was cut back by 2 bases and J by 3 bases. Germline CDR1 reads ENHRY; CDR2 reads SYGVKD. CDR3 nucleotides: TGTGCCATCAGTGAGCCAATCAACAGGGGGCTAAAAGAGACCCAGTACTTC. Translated: CAISEPINRGLKETQYF.

This clonotype was detected many times. The chain is built from TRBV4-2 and TRBJ2-1, with 9 bases matching TRBD2. The germline CDR1 and CDR2 sequences are LGHNA and YNFKEQ. J lost 6 bases, V lost 0 bases, and 6 bases had no gene match. The CDR3 length is 16 residues. The CDR3 region has the DNA TGTGCCAGCAGCCAAGAAGGCGGGGGGGACCTCAATGAGCAGTTCTTC. Amino acids: CASSQEGGGDLNEQFF.

The genes are TRBV6-6 and TRBJ2-5; D ambiguous. From germline, CDR1 is MNHNY and CDR2 SVGAGI (reference sequence). This CDR3 is built from 11 residues. Trimming removed 8 bases at V and 4 bases at J, with 8 bases between. The DNA of the CDR3 is TGTGCCAGCGTGGGTGCAGAGACCCAGTACTTC. It encodes CASVGAETQYF.

V usage is TRBV10-3 and J usage is TRBJ1-3, with D perhaps matching TRBD1 (5 bases). Germline CDR1 is ENHRY and CDR2 is SYGVKD. This CDR3 has 13 amino acids. V was pared by 9 bases and J by 8 bases, with 17 bases between. The CDR3 sequence is CAIHSGGRDTIYF. The CDR3 DNA reads as TGTGCCATACATAGCGGGGGACGGGACACCATATATTTT.

The genes are TRBV7-6 and TRBJ2-1, with D tentatively TRBD1 or TRBD2 (5 bases each). This CDR3 has 18 amino acids. Trimming removed 5 bases from V and 2 bases from J, with 22 bases in between. Germline V gene data show CDR1 as SGHVS and CDR2 as FNYEAQ. In nucleotides, the CDR3 is TGTGCCAGCAGCCTAGGGGCGTTTAGGGACGGTGCCTACAATGAGCAGTTCTTC. Amino acid sequence: CASSLGAFRDGAYNEQFF.

In its sample, this clonotype was seen a few times. V gene TRBV20-1 combines with J gene TRBJ1-5, with D hard to call. Germline V gene data show CDR1 as DFQATT and CDR2 as SNEGSKA (reference sequence). There are 14 residues in the CDR3. V dropped 5 bases and J dropped 4 bases, with 15 bases sitting between them. The CDR3 DNA sequence: TGCAGTGCTCTTTTAATCGAGGGAAATCAGCCCCAGCATTTT. Protein sequence: CSALLIEGNQPQHF.

This clonotype occurred many times. V is TRBV20-1 and J is TRBJ2-3, with D unresolved. The CDR3 contains 14 residues. V lost 6 bases and J lost 0, with 13 bases in between. Germline V gene data show CDR1 as DFQATT and CDR2 as SNEGSKA (reference sequence). The CDR3 here is CSARPAPSTDTQYF. The CDR3 coding sequence is TGCAGTGCCCGGCCGGCCCCTAGCACAGATACGCAGTATTTT.

This clonotype was detected many times. The CDR3 here is CASSSTGGKTDTQYF. The CDR3 DNA reads TGTGCCAGCAGTTCGACAGGCGGAAAAACAGATACGCAGTATTTT. This sequence joins TRBV12-3 or TRBV12-4 and TRBJ2-3; maybe TRBD1 (6 bases). Trimming stripped 4 bases from V and 3 bases from J, with 14 bases between. The CDR3 consists of 15 residues.

This clonotype was counted ten times or more. This chain links TRBV7-8 with TRBJ1-4, with D possibly matching TRBD1 (6 bases). Trimming cost V 2 bases and J 6 bases, with 10 bases left between them. Germline values: CDR1 SGHVS, CDR2 FQNEAQ. The CDR3 extends over 14 amino acids. This CDR3 is CASSLSPGDEKLFF. The CDR3 nucleotides are TGTGCCAGCAGCTTAAGTCCAGGGGATGAAAAACTGTTTTTT.

This clonotype was counted a few times. For the CDR3, the DNA is TGTGCCAGCACCTACAGGGGGAATCAGCCCCAGCATTTT. This sequence encodes CASTYRGNQPQHF. V gene TRBV6-2 or TRBV6-3 combines with J gene TRBJ1-5; 8 nucleotides match TRBD1. This CDR3 region has 13 residues. From germline, CDR1 is MNHEY and CDR2 SVGEGT. J was trimmed by 4 bases and V by 7 bases; bases with no gene match: 3.

This chain links TRBV9 with TRBJ1-1; the D gene is possibly TRBD1 (5 bases). The CDR3 runs 13 residues. V lost 4 bases, J lost 6 bases, and 13 bases lay in between. The germline gives CDR1 SGDLS, CDR2 YYNGEE. The chain's CDR3 is CASSRDPNSEAFF. The CDR3 region has the DNA TGTGCCAGCAGCAGGGACCCCAACTCTGAAGCTTTCTTT.